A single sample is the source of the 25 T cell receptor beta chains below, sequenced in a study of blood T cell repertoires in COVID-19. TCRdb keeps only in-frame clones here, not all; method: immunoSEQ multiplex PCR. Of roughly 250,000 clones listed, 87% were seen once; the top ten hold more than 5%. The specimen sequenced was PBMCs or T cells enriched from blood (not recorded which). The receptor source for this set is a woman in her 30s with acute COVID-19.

DNA of the CDR3: TGCGCCAGCAGCCAAGCATCTACCCCCTACGAGCAGTACTTC. Translation gives CASSQASTPYEQYF. V gene TRBV4-3 combines with J gene TRBJ2-7, with D uncertain. Germline V gene lookup returns CDR1 LGHNA and CDR2 YSLEER. This CDR3 spans 14 amino acids. Trimming cost V 1 base and J 2 bases, with 9 bases left between them.

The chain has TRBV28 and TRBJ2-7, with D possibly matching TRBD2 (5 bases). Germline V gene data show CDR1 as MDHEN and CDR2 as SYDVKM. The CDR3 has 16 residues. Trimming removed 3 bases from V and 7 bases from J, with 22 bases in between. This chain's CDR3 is CASSFPLRVGEEEQYF. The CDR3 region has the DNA TGTGCCAGCAGTTTTCCCCTCCGGGTGGGAGAGGAAGAGCAGTACTTC.

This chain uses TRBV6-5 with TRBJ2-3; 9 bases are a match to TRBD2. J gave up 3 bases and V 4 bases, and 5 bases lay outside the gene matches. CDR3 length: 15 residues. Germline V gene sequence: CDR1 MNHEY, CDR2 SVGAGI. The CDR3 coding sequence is TGTGCCAGCAGTTTAGCGGGAGTAGGGACAGATACGCAGTATTTT. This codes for CASSLAGVGTDTQYF.

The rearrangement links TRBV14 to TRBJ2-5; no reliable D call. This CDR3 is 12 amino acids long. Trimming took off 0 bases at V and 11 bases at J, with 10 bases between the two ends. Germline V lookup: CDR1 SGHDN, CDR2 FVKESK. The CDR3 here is CASSQDLGRQYF. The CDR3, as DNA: TGTGCCAGCAGCCAAGATCTGGGCCGGCAGTACTTC.

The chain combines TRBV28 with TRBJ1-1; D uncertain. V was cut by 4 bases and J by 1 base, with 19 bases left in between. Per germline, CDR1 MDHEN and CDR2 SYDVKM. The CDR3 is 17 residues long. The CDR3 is CASSSRRGRGANTEAFF. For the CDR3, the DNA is TGTGCCAGCAGTTCCCGCCGTGGAAGAGGAGCGAACACTGAAGCTTTCTTT.

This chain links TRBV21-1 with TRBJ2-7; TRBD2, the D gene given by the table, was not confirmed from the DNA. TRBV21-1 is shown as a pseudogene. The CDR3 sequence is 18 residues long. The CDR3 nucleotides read TGTGCCAGCAGCAAGCGGTCGGGTGGCGGGACCTACTCCTACGAGCAGTACTTC. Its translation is CASSKRSGGGTYSYEQYF.

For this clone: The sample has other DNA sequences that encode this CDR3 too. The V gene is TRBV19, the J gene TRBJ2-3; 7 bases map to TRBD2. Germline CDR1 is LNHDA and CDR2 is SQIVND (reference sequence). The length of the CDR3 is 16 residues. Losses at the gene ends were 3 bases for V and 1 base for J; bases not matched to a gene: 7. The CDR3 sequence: CASSILAGAGTDTQYF. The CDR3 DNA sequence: TGTGCCAGTAGTATTCTGGCGGGAGCGGGCACAGATACGCAGTATTTT.

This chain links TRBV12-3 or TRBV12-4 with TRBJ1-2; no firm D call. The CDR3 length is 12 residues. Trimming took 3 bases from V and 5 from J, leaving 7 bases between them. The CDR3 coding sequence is TGTGCCAGCAGTTTCCCCAATTATGGCTACACCTTC. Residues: CASSFPNYGYTF.

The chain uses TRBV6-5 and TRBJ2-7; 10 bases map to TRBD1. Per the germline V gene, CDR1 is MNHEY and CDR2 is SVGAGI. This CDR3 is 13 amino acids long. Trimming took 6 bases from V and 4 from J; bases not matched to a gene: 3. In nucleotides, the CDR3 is TGTGCCAGCAGGGGGACAGGGGAGTACGAGCAGTACTTC. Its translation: CASRGTGEYEQYF.

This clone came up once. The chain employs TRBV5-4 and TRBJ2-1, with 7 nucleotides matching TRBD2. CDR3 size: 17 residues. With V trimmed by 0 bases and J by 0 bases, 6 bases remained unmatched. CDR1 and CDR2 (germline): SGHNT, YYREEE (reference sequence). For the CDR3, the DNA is TGTGCCAGCAGCTTGGGGGGACTACCCAGCTCCTACAATGAGCAGTTCTTC. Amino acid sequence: CASSLGGLPSSYNEQFF. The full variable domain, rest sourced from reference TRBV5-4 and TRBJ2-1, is ETGVTQSPTHLIKTRGQQVTLRCSSQSGHNTVSWYQQALGQGPQFIFQYYREEENGRGNFPPRFSGLQFPNYSSELNVNALELDDSALYLCASSLGGLPSSYNEQFFGPGTRLTVL.

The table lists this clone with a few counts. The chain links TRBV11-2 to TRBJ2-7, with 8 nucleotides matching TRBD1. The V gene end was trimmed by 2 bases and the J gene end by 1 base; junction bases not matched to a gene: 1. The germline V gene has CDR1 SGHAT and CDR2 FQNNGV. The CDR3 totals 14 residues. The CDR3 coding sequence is TGTGCCAGCAGCTTATACAGGGGGTCCTACGAGCAGTACTTC. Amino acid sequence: CASSLYRGSYEQYF.

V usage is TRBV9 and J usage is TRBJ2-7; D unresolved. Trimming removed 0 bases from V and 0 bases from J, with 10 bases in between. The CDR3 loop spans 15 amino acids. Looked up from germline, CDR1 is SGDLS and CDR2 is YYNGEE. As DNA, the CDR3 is TGTGCCAGCAGCGTAGGTGGAGCGAACTCCTACGAGCAGTACTTC. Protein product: CASSVGGANSYEQYF.

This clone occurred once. The CDR3 is CASSLLGQNQPQHF. The CDR3, as DNA: TGTGCCAGCAGTTTATTGGGACAGAATCAGCCCCAGCATTTT. The chain employs TRBV28 and TRBJ1-5; 7 nucleotides match TRBD1. The V gene's germline CDR1 is MDHEN and CDR2 SYDVKM. V gave up 1 base and J gave up 4 bases; unmatched junction bases: 1. The CDR3 totals 14 residues.

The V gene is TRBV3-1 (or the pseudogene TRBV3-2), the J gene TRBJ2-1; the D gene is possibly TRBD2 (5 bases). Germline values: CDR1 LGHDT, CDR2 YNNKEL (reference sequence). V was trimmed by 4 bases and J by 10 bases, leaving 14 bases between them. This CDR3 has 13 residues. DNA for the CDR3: TGTGCCAGCAGCCCACCATCCGGGATCGAGCAGTTCTTC. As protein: CASSPPSGIEQFF.

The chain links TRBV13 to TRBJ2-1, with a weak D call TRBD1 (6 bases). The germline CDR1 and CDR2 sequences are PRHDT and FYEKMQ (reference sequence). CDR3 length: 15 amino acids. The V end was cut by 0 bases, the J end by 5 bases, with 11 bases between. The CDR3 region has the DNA TGTGCCAGCAGCTTAGGGGACAGTCTCGACAATGAGCAGTTCTTC. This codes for CASSLGDSLDNEQFF.

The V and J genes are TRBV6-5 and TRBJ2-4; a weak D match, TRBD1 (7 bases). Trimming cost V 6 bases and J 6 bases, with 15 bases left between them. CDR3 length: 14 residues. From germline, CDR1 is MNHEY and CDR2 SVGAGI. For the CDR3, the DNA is TGTGCCAGCAGAGACAGGGAGGTGAGAAACATTCAGTACTTC. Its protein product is CASRDREVRNIQYF.

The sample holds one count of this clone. The CDR3 is CASSIGDRGRVGTSGRNEQFF. The CDR3, as DNA: TGTGCCAGTAGTATCGGGGACAGGGGGCGTGTCGGCACTAGCGGGAGGAATGAGCAGTTCTTC. The chain combines TRBV19 with TRBJ2-1, with D perhaps TRBD1 or TRBD2 (12 bases each). CDR1 is LNHDA, CDR2 SQIVND, per germline (reference sequence). The CDR3 totals 21 residues. V was shortened by 3 bases and J by 7 bases, with 34 bases between the two germline ends.

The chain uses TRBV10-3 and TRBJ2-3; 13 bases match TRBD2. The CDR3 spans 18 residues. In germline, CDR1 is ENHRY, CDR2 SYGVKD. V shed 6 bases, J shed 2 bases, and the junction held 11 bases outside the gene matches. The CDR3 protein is CAISALSGLAGSTDTQYF. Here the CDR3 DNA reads TGTGCCATCAGCGCCCTTTCGGGACTAGCGGGATCCACAGATACGCAGTATTTT.

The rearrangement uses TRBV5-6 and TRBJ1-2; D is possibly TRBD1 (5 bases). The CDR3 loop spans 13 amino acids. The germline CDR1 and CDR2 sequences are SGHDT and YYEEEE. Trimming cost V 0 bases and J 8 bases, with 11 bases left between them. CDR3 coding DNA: TGTGCCAGCAGCTTGGCAGGGCCCTCCGGCTACACCTTC. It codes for CASSLAGPSGYTF. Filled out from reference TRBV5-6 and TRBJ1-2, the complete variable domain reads DAGVTQSPTHLIKTRGQQVTLRCSPKSGHDTVSWYQQALGQGPQFIFQYYEEEERQRGNFPDRFSGHQFPNYSSELNVNALLLGDSALYLCASSLAGPSGYTFGSGTRLTVV.

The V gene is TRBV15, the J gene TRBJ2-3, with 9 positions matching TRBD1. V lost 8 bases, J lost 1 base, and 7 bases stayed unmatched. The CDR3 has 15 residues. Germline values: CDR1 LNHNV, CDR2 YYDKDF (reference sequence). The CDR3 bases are TGTGCCACCCAAAGACAGGGGGAGCGCACAGATACGCAGTATTTT. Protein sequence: CATQRQGERTDTQYF.

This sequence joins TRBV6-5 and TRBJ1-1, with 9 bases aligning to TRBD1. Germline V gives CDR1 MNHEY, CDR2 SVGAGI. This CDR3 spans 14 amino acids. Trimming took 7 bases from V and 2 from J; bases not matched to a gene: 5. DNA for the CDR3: TGTGCCAGCAACAACAGGGGGCAAAACACTGAAGCTTTCTTT. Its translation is CASNNRGQNTEAFF.

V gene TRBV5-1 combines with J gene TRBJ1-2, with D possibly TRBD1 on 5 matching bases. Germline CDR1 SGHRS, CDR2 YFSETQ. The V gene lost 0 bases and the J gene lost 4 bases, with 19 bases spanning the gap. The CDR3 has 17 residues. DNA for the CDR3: TGCGCCAGCAGCTTGGGGGGCGGGGCCAGAACGACCTATGGCTACACCTTC. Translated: CASSLGGGARTTYGYTF.

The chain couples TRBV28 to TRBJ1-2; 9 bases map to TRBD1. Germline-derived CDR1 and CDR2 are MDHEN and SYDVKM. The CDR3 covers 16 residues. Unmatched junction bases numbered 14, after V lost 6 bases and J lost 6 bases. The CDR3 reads CASSPGQGSYSHGYTF. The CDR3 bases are TGTGCCAGCAGCCCCGGACAGGGGTCCTACTCCCATGGCTACACCTTC.

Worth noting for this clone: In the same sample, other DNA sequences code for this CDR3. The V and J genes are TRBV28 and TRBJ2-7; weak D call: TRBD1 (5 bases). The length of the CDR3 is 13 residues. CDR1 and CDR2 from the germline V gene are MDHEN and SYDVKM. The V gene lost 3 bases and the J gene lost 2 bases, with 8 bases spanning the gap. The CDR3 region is CASSLQGPYEQYF. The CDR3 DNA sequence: TGTGCCAGCAGTTTGCAGGGTCCCTACGAGCAGTACTTC.

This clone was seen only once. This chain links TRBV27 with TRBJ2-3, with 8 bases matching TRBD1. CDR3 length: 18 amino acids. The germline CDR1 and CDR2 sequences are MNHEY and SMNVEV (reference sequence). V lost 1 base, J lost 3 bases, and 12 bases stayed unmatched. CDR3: CASSLLSRTGIKTDTQYF. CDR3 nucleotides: TGTGCCAGCAGTTTATTATCTCGGACAGGGATTAAAACAGATACGCAGTATTTT.